This record concerns one TCR beta chain sequence. Its target is unknown. 13 Jbeta primers and 60 Vbeta primers were used for the PCR. Some clones are missing from TCRdb's copy, which holds only in-frame ones; the method was immunoSEQ multiplex PCR. The data contain 100,000 or so clones, 75% to 85% of them singletons. This sample is part of a study of cytomegalovirus exposure and HLA in healthy donors. Germline loops: CDR1 SGHRS, CDR2 YFSETQ. The CDR3 runs to 14 residues. The V end lost 3 bases, the J end lost 6 bases, and 13 bases lay between the germline ends. Regarding the study as a whole: Association of a missense DCLRE1C variant with TCR beta V- and J-gene trimming was reported in a later analysis. A later analysis showed that HLA-associated TCR beta chains had undergone more clonal expansion than equally common others. It was assumed in the presence/absence analyses that sequencing depth was roughly uniform across donors.

The donors, nominally healthy at sampling, likely had unrecorded immune exposures. Source material: PBMCs. The TCR comes from a female donor in good health and CMV-seropositive. The rearrangement joins TRBV5-1 to TRBJ2-1; no clear D. CDR3 nucleotides: TGCGCCAGCAGCTCTACCCCATCCCTCAATGAGCAGTTCTTC. Translated: CASSSTPSLNEQFF.